A single sample gave rise to the 25 T cell receptor beta chains below, sequenced in a study. TCRdb reanalysed the 5' RACE reads using MiXCR and keeps one entry per CDR3 protein. The table lists about 32,000 distinct CDR3 sequences, roughly 25% of them singletons. The specimen sequenced was memory CD4+ T cells sorted from blood. The sample's subset: memory CD4+ T cells, CD4+CD45RO+CD25-. These receptors came from a female donor with breast cancer.

The chain links TRBV5-4 to TRBJ2-1, with D perhaps given as TRBD1 or TRBD2 (5 bases each). Germline V gene lookup returns CDR1 SGHNT and CDR2 YYREEE (reference sequence). The CDR3 is 16 amino acids. Trimming pared 1 base from V and 5 bases from J, leaving 16 bases between. The CDR3 spells CASSLFKRDLHNEQFF. The CDR3 DNA reads as TGTGCCAGCAGCTTGTTCAAAAGGGACCTCCACAATGAGCAGTTCTTC.

V gene TRBV13 combines with J gene TRBJ2-3, with TRBD1 as a possible D gene (6 bases). This CDR3 has 15 amino acids. V was cut by 5 bases and J by 2 bases, with 14 bases left in between. Germline values: CDR1 PRHDT, CDR2 FYEKMQ (reference sequence). CDR3 residues: CASSPTGNPTDTQYF. In DNA form, the CDR3 reads TGTGCCAGCAGCCCTACAGGGAATCCCACAGATACGCAGTATTTT.

This clonotype came up many times. The chain employs TRBV5-1 and TRBJ2-5; D unclear. V shed 0 bases and J shed 7 bases, with 13 bases lying between them. The CDR3 has 14 amino acids. The germline V gene encodes CDR1 SGHRS and CDR2 YFSETQ. The CDR3 DNA follows: TGCGCCAGCAGCTTGGGTCTAGAAGTCAGGACCCAGTACTTC. Translating gives CASSLGLEVRTQYF.

This clonotype was seen many times. The rearrangement links TRBV24-1 to TRBJ2-3; no clear D. The germline V and J ends were trimmed by 4 bases and 1 base, with 11 bases remaining between them. The CDR3 totals 15 residues. Germline values: CDR1 KGHDR, CDR2 SFDVKD. CDR3 sequence reads: CATSEPLDRTDTQYF. The CDR3 DNA is TGTGCCACCAGTGAGCCTCTTGACCGCACAGATACGCAGTATTTT.

This clonotype was picked up many times. The CDR3 DNA reads as TGCAGTGCTAGAGATGGGGCAGGGGTAAACATTCAGTACTTC. Translated, it gives CSARDGAGVNIQYF. V is TRBV20-1 and J is TRBJ2-4; TRBD1 is a possible D gene (6 bases). This CDR3 contains 14 residues. In germline, CDR1 is DFQATT, CDR2 SNEGSKA (reference sequence). V was shortened by 0 bases and J by 6 bases, with 12 bases between the two germline ends.

The genes are TRBV21-1 and TRBJ1-2; TRBD1, the D gene given by the table, was not confirmed from the DNA. TRBV21-1 is noted as a pseudogene. The CDR3 runs to 14 residues. CDR3 in amino acids: CASIGQGPDYGYTF. The DNA for the CDR3 is TGTGCCAGCATTGGACAGGGCCCAGACTATGGCTACACCTTC.

This clonotype was seen repeatedly, ten times or more. The chain employs TRBV6-5 and TRBJ1-1; no clear D gene. CDR3 length equals 14 residues. CDR1 and CDR2 from the germline V gene are MNHEY and SVGAGI. Trimming pared 6 bases from V and 12 bases from J, leaving 23 bases between. The CDR3 region is CASSLKQISRVSFF. The CDR3 bases are TGTGCCAGCAGCCTAAAGCAGATCTCCCGAGTGTCTTTCTTT.

The table lists this clonotype with a few counts. The J gene is TRBJ1-2, the V gene TRBV5-5; the D is unclear. The V end was cut by 1 base, the J end by 1 base, with 5 bases between. The CDR3 is 13 amino acids. Germline V CDR1 and CDR2: SGHKS, YYEKEE (reference sequence). The CDR3 sequence is CASSLSFNYGYTF. The CDR3 nucleotides are TGTGCCAGCAGCTTGTCGTTTAACTATGGCTACACCTTC.

Regarding this clonotype: A read error may account for a junction end that differs from germline. The V and J genes are TRBV7-3 and TRBJ2-3, with 9 bases aligning to TRBD2. The CDR3 length is 17 residues. CDR1 and CDR2 from the germline V gene are SGHTA and FQGTGA. The CDR3 protein is CASSLEASGTPGDTQNF. CDR3 DNA sequence: TGTGCCAGCAGCTTAGAGGCTAGCGGGACCCCCGGAGATACGCAGAATTTT.

This clonotype was counted a few times. The chain combines TRBV7-9 with TRBJ1-2; perhaps TRBD1 as D (5 bases). Trimming shortened V by 10 bases and J by 4 bases, and 13 bases separated the two germline ends. Looked up from germline, CDR1 is SEHNR and CDR2 is FQNEAQ (reference sequence). The CDR3 loop spans 12 amino acids. As DNA, the CDR3 is TGTGCCACCGAGCAGGGCACCTATGGCTACACCTTC. Translated: CATEQGTYGYTF.

As for this clonotype: This CDR3 fails to terminate in the conserved phenylalanine or tryptophan, so it likely reflects a read error. This chain links TRBV9 with TRBJ2-7, with 8 bases matching TRBD2. Trimming took 0 bases from V and 3 from J; bases not matched to a gene: 5. The germline V gene encodes CDR1 SGDLS and CDR2 YYNGEE. The CDR3 is made up of 15 amino acids. The CDR3, as DNA: TGTGCCAGCAGCGTAGGAGCGGGAGCACACTACGAGCAGTACCTC. This translates into CASSVGAGAHYEQYL.

This clonotype was observed a few times. This rearrangement joins TRBV7-6 to TRBJ2-1; 10 bases are a match to TRBD2. Germline-derived CDR1 and CDR2 are SGHVS and FNYEAQ. CDR3 length: 18 amino acids. V shed 4 bases and J 7 bases; nucleotides not matched to a gene: 16. The CDR3 sequence: CASSSSLWLAGDGNEQFF. The CDR3 nucleotides read TGTGCCAGCAGCTCTAGCCTTTGGCTAGCGGGAGACGGTAATGAGCAGTTCTTC.

This clonotype was observed many times. The chain employs TRBV12-3 or TRBV12-4 and TRBJ1-1; no reliable D call. This CDR3 has 13 residues. V was cut by 4 bases and J by 1 base, with 7 bases left in between. The CDR3 loop is CASSSVKNTEAFF. CDR3 nucleotides: TGTGCCAGCAGTTCTGTTAAGAACACTGAAGCTTTCTTT.

This clonotype was counted between two and nine times. The chain couples TRBV27 to TRBJ2-4; 9 bases align to TRBD1. V gave up 6 bases and J gave up 6 bases; unmatched junction bases: 12. Germline CDR1 reads MNHEY; CDR2 reads SMNVEV (reference sequence). CDR3 length: 16 residues. The CDR3 DNA reads TGTGCCAGCAGAACCGGGGACAGGGTGATAGGAAACATTCAGTACTTC. Its translation is CASRTGDRVIGNIQYF.

The V gene is TRBV7-6, the J gene TRBJ1-3, with unresolved D. CDR3 length: 14 amino acids. Germline V lookup: CDR1 SGHVS, CDR2 FNYEAQ. V lost 6 bases to trimming and J lost 4 bases, with 13 bases between them. This chain's CDR3 is CASRPRTDGNTIYF. For the CDR3, the DNA is TGTGCCAGCAGACCCCGGACGGACGGAAACACCATATATTTT.

The V and J genes are TRBV4-3 and TRBJ2-1; TRBD2 matches at 12 bases. Germline CDR1 is LGHNA and CDR2 is YSLEER. The CDR3 loop spans 20 amino acids. V shed 0 bases and J 4 bases; nucleotides not matched to a gene: 13. Written as DNA, the CDR3 is TGCGCCAGCAGCCAAGAATGGGTGATTAGAACTAGCGGGAGGTACAATGAGCAGTTCTTC. Its translation is CASSQEWVIRTSGRYNEQFF.

This sequence joins TRBV10-1 and TRBJ2-1, with 14 bases matching TRBD2. The V gene's germline CDR1 is WNHNN and CDR2 SYGVQD (reference sequence). Unmatched junction bases numbered 6, after V lost 6 bases and J lost 8 bases. The CDR3 is 15 residues long. Written as DNA, the CDR3 is TGCGCCAGCAGGGGGGGGACTAGCGGGAGACATGAGCAGTTCTTC. This translates into CASRGGTSGRHEQFF.

This clonotype turned up a few times. The chain combines TRBV4-2 with TRBJ1-3, with D uncertain. In germline, CDR1 is LGHNA, CDR2 YNFKEQ. Trimming took 0 bases from V and 4 from J, leaving 10 bases between them. The CDR3 contains 15 residues. The CDR3 bases are TGTGCCAGCAGCCAAGAATGGGCTTCGGGAAACACCATATATTTT. This encodes CASSQEWASGNTIYF.

This clonotype was observed at least ten times. V is TRBV20-1 and J is TRBJ2-7, with 10 bases fitting TRBD2. The V and J ends lost 6 bases and 4 bases, in that order; junction bases with no gene match: 12. Germline V gene lookup returns CDR1 DFQATT and CDR2 SNEGSKA (reference sequence). The CDR3 contains 15 residues. DNA for the CDR3: TGCAGTGCGGGACTAGCGCCCGAGGGAACGTACGAGCAGTACTTC. It translates to CSAGLAPEGTYEQYF.

In this sample, this clonotype turned up many times. The chain couples TRBV10-1 to TRBJ2-7; no firm D call. V was pared by 6 bases and J by 2 bases, with 11 bases between. The germline CDR1 and CDR2 sequences are WNHNN and SYGVQD (reference sequence). This CDR3 has 13 amino acids. The CDR3 is CASSPSHTYEQYF. The CDR3 DNA sequence: TGCGCCAGCAGCCCCAGTCATACCTACGAGCAGTACTTC.

In its sample, this clonotype was seen a few times. This sequence joins TRBV4-3 and TRBJ2-2, with D tentatively TRBD2 (6 bases). The ends were cut back, 0 bases at V and 4 bases at J, with 15 bases in the middle. Germline lookup yields CDR1 LGHNA and CDR2 YSLEER. The CDR3 has 17 residues. This CDR3 is CASSQDGGGWSTGELFF. Here the CDR3 DNA reads TGCGCCAGCAGCCAAGATGGTGGAGGGTGGAGCACCGGGGAGCTGTTTTTT.

The chain is built from TRBV28 and TRBJ2-7; 8 bases are shared with TRBD1. J was trimmed by 4 bases and V by 6 bases; bases with no gene match: 8. Germline-derived CDR1 and CDR2 are MDHEN and SYDVKM. The CDR3 covers 14 residues. The CDR3 nucleotides read TGTGCCAGCAGGAGACAGGGGAAGGCATACGAGCAGTACTTC. It codes for CASRRQGKAYEQYF.

The sample holds a few counts of this clonotype. This sequence joins TRBV27 and TRBJ1-1, with unresolved D. Germline V lookup: CDR1 MNHEY, CDR2 SMNVEV (reference sequence). Trimming took 4 bases from V and 6 from J, leaving 12 bases between them. CDR3 length: 13 residues. The CDR3 bases are TGTGCCAGCAGTTCTAGGCCCCCTGCTGAAGCTTTCTTT. Its translation is CASSSRPPAEAFF.

As concerns this clonotype: The junction and the germline gene differ at one end; a read error may be behind it. The gene calls are TRBV28 and TRBJ2-4; 10 bases are a match to TRBD1. This CDR3 is 16 amino acids long. Germline loops: CDR1 MDHEN, CDR2 SYDVKM. CDR3 coding DNA: TGTTCCAGCAGCCCTCGGACAGGGGGGATATCTGACATTCAGTACTTC. This sequence encodes CSSSPRTGGISDIQYF.

The V and J genes are TRBV7-2 and TRBJ2-1; D remains ambiguous. This CDR3 spans 11 amino acids. The V gene lost 0 bases and the J gene lost 12 bases, with 6 bases spanning the gap. Per the germline V gene, CDR1 is SGHTA and CDR2 is FQGNSA. The DNA of the CDR3 is TGTGCCAGCAGCTTAGCTGGCGGGCAGTTCTTC. Translated: CASSLAGGQFF.